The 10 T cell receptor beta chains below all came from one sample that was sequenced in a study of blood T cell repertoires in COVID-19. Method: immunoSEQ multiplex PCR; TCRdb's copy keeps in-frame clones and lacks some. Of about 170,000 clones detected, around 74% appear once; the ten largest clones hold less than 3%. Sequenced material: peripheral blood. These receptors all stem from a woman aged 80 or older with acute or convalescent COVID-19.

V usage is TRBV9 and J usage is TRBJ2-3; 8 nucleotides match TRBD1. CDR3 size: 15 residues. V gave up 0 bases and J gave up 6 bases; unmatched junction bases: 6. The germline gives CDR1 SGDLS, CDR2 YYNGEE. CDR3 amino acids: CASSVARTGWDTQYF. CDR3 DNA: TGTGCCAGCAGCGTAGCTCGGACAGGGTGGGATACGCAGTATTTT.

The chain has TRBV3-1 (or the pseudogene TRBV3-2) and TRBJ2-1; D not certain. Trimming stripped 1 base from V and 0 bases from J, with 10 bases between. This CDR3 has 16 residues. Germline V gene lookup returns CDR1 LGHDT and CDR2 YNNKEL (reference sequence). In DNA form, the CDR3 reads TGTGCCAGCAGCCAAGGAGCGCAGACCTCCTACAATGAGCAGTTCTTC. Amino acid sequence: CASSQGAQTSYNEQFF.

The CDR3 DNA follows: TGTTGCACGCGAGGCACTAGCACAGATACGCAGTATTTT. Translation gives CCTRGTSTDTQYF. V and J are TRBV27 and TRBJ2-3; no reliable D call. The CDR3 consists of 13 residues. Germline V lookup: CDR1 MNHEY, CDR2 SMNVEV (reference sequence).

The CDR3 coding sequence is TGTGCCAGCAGCTTAAGGCCTAGCAGAACCACTAGCACAGATACGCAGTATTTT. It encodes CASSLRPSRTTSTDTQYF. The chain carries TRBV7-2 and TRBJ2-3; the D gene is possibly TRBD2 (5 bases). V gave up 2 bases and J gave up 0 bases, with 18 bases separating them. Germline V lookup: CDR1 SGHTA, CDR2 FQGNSA. The CDR3 loop spans 18 amino acids.

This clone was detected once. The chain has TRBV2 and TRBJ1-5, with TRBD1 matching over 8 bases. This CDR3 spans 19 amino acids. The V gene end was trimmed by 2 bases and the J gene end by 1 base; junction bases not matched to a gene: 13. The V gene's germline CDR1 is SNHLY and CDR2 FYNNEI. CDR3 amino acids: CASSERSGRGLTSNQPQHF. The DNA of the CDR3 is TGTGCCAGCAGTGAAAGGTCTGGCAGGGGGCTGACGAGCAATCAGCCCCAGCATTTT.

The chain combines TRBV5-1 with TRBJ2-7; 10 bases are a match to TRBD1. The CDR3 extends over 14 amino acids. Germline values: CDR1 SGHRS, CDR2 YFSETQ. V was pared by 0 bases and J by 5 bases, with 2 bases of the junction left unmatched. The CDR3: CASSLGDRGDEQYF. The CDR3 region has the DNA TGCGCCAGCAGCTTGGGGGACAGGGGAGACGAGCAGTACTTC. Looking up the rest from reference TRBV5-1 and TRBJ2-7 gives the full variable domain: KAGVTQTPRYLIKTRGQQVTLSCSPISGHRSVSWYQQTPGQGLQFLFEYFSETQRNKGNFPGRFSGRQFSNSRSEMNVSTLELGDSALYLCASSLGDRGDEQYFGPGTRLTVT.

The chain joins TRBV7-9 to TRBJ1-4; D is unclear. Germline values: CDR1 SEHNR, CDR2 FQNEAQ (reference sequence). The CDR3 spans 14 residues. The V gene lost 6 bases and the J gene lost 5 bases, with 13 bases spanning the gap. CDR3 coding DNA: TGTGCCAGCAGTTCACCTGACTGGAATGAAAAACTGTTTTTT. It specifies CASSSPDWNEKLFF.

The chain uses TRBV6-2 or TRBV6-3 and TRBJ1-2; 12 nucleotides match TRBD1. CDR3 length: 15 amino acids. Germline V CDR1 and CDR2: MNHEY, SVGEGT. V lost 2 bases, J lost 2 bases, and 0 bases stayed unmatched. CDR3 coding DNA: TGTGCCAGCAGTTACGGGACAGGGGGCAACTATGGCTACACCTTC. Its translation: CASSYGTGGNYGYTF.

The CDR3 is CASSLPGPTEAFF. The CDR3 region has the DNA TGTGCCAGCAGTTTACCAGGGCCCACTGAAGCTTTCTTT. The V call is TRBV28, the J call TRBJ1-1, with D possibly being TRBD1 (5 bases). This CDR3 region has 13 residues. The V gene lost 2 bases and the J gene lost 4 bases, with 8 bases spanning the gap. Germline V gene lookup returns CDR1 MDHEN and CDR2 SYDVKM.

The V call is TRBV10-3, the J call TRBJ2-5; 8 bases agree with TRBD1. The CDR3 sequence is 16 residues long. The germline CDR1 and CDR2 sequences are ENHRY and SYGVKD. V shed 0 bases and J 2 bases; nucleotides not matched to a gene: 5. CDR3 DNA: TGTGCCATCAGTGAGTCCCTCGGACAGGGACAAGAGACCCAGTACTTC. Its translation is CAISESLGQGQETQYF.